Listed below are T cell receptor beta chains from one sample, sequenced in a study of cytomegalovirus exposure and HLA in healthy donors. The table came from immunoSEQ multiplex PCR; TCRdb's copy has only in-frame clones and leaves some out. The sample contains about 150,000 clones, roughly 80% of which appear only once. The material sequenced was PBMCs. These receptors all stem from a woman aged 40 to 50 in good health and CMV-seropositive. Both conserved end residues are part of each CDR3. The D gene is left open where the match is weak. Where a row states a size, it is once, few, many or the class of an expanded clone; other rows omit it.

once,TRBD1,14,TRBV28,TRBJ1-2,CASSTGTGSWGYTF,TGTGCCAGCAGCACCGGGACAGGGTCGTGGGGCTACACCTTC
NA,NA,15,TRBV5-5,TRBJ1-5,CASSLTRDSNQPQHF,TGTGCCAGCAGCTTGACCAGGGATTCAAATCAGCCCCAGCATTTT
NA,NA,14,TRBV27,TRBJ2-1,CASSLTGLVDEQFF,TGTGCCAGCAGTTTAACAGGGTTGGTCGATGAGCAGTTCTTC
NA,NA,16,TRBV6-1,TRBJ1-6,CASSERRAGGNSPLHF,TGTGCCAGCAGTGAAAGGAGGGCTGGGGGTAATTCACCCCTCCACTTT
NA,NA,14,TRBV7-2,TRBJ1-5,CASSSRTGDQPQHF,TGTGCCAGCAGCTCCCGAACCGGGGATCAGCCCCAGCATTTT
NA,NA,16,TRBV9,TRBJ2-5,CASSVGGLAAQETQYF,TGTGCCAGCAGCGTAGGGGGGCTAGCGGCCCAAGAGACCCAGTACTTC
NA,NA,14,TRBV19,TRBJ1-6,CASSQTGRNPPLHF,TGTGCCAGTAGTCAAACAGGGCGGAATCCACCCCTCCACTTT
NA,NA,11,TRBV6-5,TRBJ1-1,CASSGPGKAFF,TGTGCCAGCAGTGGTCCCGGGAAGGCTTTCTTT
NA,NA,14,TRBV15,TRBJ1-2,CATSRDRGAYGYTF,TGTGCCACCAGCAGAGACAGGGGTGCATATGGCTACACCTTC
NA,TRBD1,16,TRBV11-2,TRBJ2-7,CASSTRGQGVVYEQYF,TGTGCCAGCAGCACCCGGGGACAGGGGGTCGTCTACGAGCAGTACTTC
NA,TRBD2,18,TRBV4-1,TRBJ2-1,CASSQGYSGGPGLNEQFF,TGCGCCAGCAGCCAAGGCTATAGCGGGGGGCCCGGTCTCAATGAGCAGTTCTTC
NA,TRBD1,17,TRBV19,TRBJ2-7,CASSIILPTGGLHEQYF,TGTGCCAGTAGTATAATCCTCCCGACAGGGGGCTTACACGAGCAGTACTTC
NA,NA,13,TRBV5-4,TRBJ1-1,CASSFPGDTEAFF,TGTGCCAGCAGCTTTCCAGGGGACACTGAAGCTTTCTTT
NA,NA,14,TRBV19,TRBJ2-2,CASSIVRGFGELFF,TGTGCCAGTAGTATTGTTCGGGGTTTCGGGGAGCTGTTTTTT
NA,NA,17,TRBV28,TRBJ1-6,CASSSPEAASYNSPLHF,TGTGCCAGCAGTTCCCCCGAGGCAGCCTCCTATAATTCACCCCTCCACTTT
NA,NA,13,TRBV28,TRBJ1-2,CASSSARVYGYTF,TGTGCCAGCAGTTCGGCCAGGGTGTACGGCTACACCTTC
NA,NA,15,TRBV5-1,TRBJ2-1,CASSLEGGSYNEQFF,TGCGCCAGCAGCTTGGAGGGAGGCTCCTACAATGAGCAGTTCTTC
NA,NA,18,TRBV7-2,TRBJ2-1,CASSQSRSTIFSGNEQFF,TGTGCCAGCAGCCAGTCCCGTAGCACAATTTTCTCGGGCAATGAGCAGTTCTTC
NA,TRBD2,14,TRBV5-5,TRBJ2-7,CASRPGGGTYEQYF,TGTGCCAGCAGACCCGGGGGGGGAACATACGAGCAGTACTTC
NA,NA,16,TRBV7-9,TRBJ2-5,CSSSFRRVLEGETQYF,TGTTCCAGCAGCTTCCGCAGGGTTTTGGAAGGAGAGACCCAGTACTTC
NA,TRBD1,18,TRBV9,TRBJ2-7,CASSEAPHSGTASYEQYF,TGTGCCAGCAGCGAGGCCCCGCACTCAGGGACAGCATCCTACGAGCAGTACTTC
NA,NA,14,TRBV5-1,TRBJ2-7,CASSLRAGTYEQYF,TGCGCCAGCAGCTTGCGCGCCGGTACCTACGAGCAGTACTTC
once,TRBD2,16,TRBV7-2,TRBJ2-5,CASSLWLAGGQETQYF,TGTGCCAGCAGCTTATGGCTCGCGGGGGGCCAAGAGACCCAGTACTTC
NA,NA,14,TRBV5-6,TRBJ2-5,CASSRRTAKETQYF,TGTGCCAGCAGCCGCCGGACAGCCAAAGAGACCCAGTACTTC
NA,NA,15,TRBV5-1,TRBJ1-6,CASSLQGGDNSPLHF,TGCGCCAGCAGCCTACAGGGTGGTGATAATTCACCCCTCCACTTT
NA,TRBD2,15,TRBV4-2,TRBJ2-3,CASSQGASGGDTQYF,TGTGCCAGCAGCCAAGGGGCTAGCGGGGGAGATACGCAGTATTTT
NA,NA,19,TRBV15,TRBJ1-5,CATSRELGQRAVGNQPQHF,TGTGCCACCAGCAGAGAATTGGGACAACGGGCGGTGGGCAATCAGCCCCAGCATTTT
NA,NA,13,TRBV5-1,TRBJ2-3,CASSLDYTDTQYF,TGCGCCAGCAGCCTAGACTACACAGATACGCAGTATTTT
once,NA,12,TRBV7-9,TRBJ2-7,CSSSLTSGSLYF,TGTTCCAGCAGCCTGACCTCGGGGAGTTTGTACTTC
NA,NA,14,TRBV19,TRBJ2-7,CASNYGQAWDEQYF,TGTGCCAGTAATTATGGGCAGGCTTGGGACGAGCAGTACTTC
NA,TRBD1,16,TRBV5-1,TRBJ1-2,CASSLGTGSSFLGYTF,TGCGCCAGCAGCTTGGGGACAGGTAGTTCCTTCCTTGGCTACACCTTC
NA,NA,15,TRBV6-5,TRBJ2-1,CASRLVQGGAIEQFF,TGTGCCAGCAGACTAGTCCAGGGGGGAGCGATTGAGCAGTTCTTC
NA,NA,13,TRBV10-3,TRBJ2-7,CATLPGASDEQYF,TGTGCCACCCTCCCAGGGGCCTCGGACGAGCAGTACTTC
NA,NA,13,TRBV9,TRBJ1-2,CASSVGANYGYTF,TGTGCCAGCAGCGTAGGCGCTAACTATGGCTACACCTTC
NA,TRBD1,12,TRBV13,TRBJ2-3,CASSSTGNTQYF,TGTGCCAGCAGCTCGACAGGGAATACGCAGTATTTT
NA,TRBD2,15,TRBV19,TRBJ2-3,CASSILAGGPDTQYF,TGTGCCAGTAGTATCCTAGCGGGGGGGCCCGATACGCAGTATTTT
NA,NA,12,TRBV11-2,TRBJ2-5,CASGGGQETQYF,TGTGCCAGCGGCGGAGGGCAAGAGACCCAGTACTTC
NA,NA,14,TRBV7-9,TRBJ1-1,CASSPDSMNTEAFF,TGTGCCAGCAGCCCGGACAGCATGAACACTGAAGCTTTCTTT
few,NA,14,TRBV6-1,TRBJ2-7,CASRYRAEAYEQYF,TGTGCCAGCAGATACAGGGCCGAAGCCTACGAGCAGTACTTC
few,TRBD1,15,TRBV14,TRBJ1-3,CASSGQGSSGNTIYF,TGTGCCAGCAGCGGACAGGGCTCCTCTGGAAACACCATATATTTT